The rows below give T cell receptor beta chains drawn from one sample of a study of T-cell memory formation after mild COVID-19. TCRdb fed the 5' RACE reads into MiXCR, producing one record per CDR3 protein. The repertoire includes approximately 290,000 distinct CDR3 sequences, just under 20% of them detected once, and over 20% sits in the top ten. Material: PBMCs or a T cell subset sorted from them (not recorded which). Receptor source: a man between 18 and 29 years old who had mild COVID-19 (a few samples of this study predate the infection). Cell type and time point are not known. Each CDR3 is given with its conserved first and last residue. Each record gives: V gene, CDR3 length, J gene, CDR3 protein.

TRBV7-6	15	TRBJ2-1	CASSPVGGRYNEQFF
TRBV20-1	11	TRBJ1-1	CSAGNYTEAFF
TRBV7-2	13	TRBJ2-3	CASSASAADTQYF
TRBV7-2	14	TRBJ2-4	CASSWDGGENIQYF
TRBV20-1	15	TRBJ2-3	CSARNLADLTDTQYF
TRBV15	12	TRBJ2-7	CAASVRRDEQYF
TRBV5-1	14	TRBJ2-1	CASSWRTGGNEQFF
TRBV6-5	14	TRBJ2-3	CASSYSGRGDTQYF
TRBV4-2	12	TRBJ2-7	CASSQGVQDQYF
TRBV5-4	16	TRBJ2-3	CASSFGLAGGRDTQYF
TRBV5-1	14	TRBJ2-2	CASSLGPTRGELFF
TRBV5-1	19	TRBJ2-1	CASCPGKEFNFFSYNEQFF
TRBV19	13	TRBJ1-2	CASSPRQYYGYTF
TRBV7-8	14	TRBJ1-2	CASSLGDSPYGYTF
TRBV10-3	17	TRBJ2-5	CAIRAAGGHPNQETQYF
TRBV28	13	TRBJ1-5	CASRRDPNQPQHF